The 5 T cell receptor beta chains below come from one sample, sequenced in a study of T cell changes during pregnancy in multiple sclerosis. TCRdb keeps only in-frame clones here, not all; method: immunoSEQ multiplex PCR. The sample records roughly 70,000 clones, around 92% being singletons. Sample: peripheral blood, taken before pregnancy. All receptors derive from a female donor with multiple sclerosis, enrolled in a pregnancy study.

The chain combines TRBV4-2 with TRBJ2-7; 8 bases fit TRBD2. CDR1 and CDR2 (germline): LGHNA, YNFKEQ. The CDR3 extends over 16 amino acids. Trimming removed 5 bases from V and 2 bases from J; junction bases left unmatched: 11. DNA for the CDR3: TGTGCCAGCAGCGCTGGTCTAGCGGGTACCCCCTACGAGCAGTACTTC. Protein: CASSAGLAGTPYEQYF.

This chain uses TRBV4-1 with TRBJ2-7; D not resolved. The V end was cut by 0 bases, the J end by 3 bases, with 9 bases between. The germline V gene encodes CDR1 MGHRA and CDR2 YSYEKL. The CDR3 sequence is 14 residues long. Here the CDR3 DNA reads TGCGCCAGCAGCCAAGAACTAACGGACTACGAGCAGTACTTC. Amino acid sequence: CASSQELTDYEQYF.

This rearrangement joins TRBV4-3 to TRBJ2-3, with 7 bases lining up with TRBD2. The junction had 11 bases not matched to a gene; V was cut back by 0 bases and J by 2 bases. Germline CDR1 LGHNA, CDR2 YSLEER. The CDR3 is 18 amino acids. The CDR3 DNA reads TGCGCCAGCAGCCAAGAGTTCTCTGGCCTAGCGGACACAGATACGCAGTATTTT. Residues: CASSQEFSGLADTDTQYF.

V gene TRBV11-3 combines with J gene TRBJ2-7; maybe TRBD2 (6 bases). CDR3 length equals 12 residues. Germline loops: CDR1 SGHNT, CDR2 YENEEA. V was shortened by 5 bases and J by 9 bases, with 14 bases between the two germline ends. CDR3 residues: CASSRDSARQYF. The CDR3 DNA reads as TGTGCCAGCAGCCGGGACTCTGCCCGGCAGTACTTC.

This rearrangement joins TRBV4-1 to TRBJ1-2, with 7 bases identical to TRBD1. This CDR3 has 16 amino acids. Trimming took 0 bases from V and 4 from J; bases not matched to a gene: 8. Germline lookup yields CDR1 MGHRA and CDR2 YSYEKL. CDR3 nucleotide sequence: TGCGCCAGCAGCCAAGAAGCCGCCAGGGGGATCTATGGCTACACCTTC. It specifies CASSQEAARGIYGYTF.